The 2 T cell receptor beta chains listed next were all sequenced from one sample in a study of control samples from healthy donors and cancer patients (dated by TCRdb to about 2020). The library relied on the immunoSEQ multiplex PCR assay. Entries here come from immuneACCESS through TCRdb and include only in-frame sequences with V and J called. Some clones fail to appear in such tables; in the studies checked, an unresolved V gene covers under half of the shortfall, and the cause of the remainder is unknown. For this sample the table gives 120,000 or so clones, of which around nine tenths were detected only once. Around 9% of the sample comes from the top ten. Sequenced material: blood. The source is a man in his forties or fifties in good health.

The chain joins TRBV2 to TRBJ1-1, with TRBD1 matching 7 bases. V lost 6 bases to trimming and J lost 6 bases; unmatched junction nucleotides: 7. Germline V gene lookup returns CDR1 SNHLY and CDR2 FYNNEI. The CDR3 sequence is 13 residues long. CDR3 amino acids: CASSTGVMAEAFF. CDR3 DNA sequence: TGTGCCAGCAGCACAGGGGTCATGGCTGAAGCTTTCTTT.

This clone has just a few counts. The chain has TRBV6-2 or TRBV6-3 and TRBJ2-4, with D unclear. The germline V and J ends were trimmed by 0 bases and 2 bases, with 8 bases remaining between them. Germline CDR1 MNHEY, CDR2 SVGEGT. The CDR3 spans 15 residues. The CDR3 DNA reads TGTGCCAGCAGTTACTCATCGGCAACCAAAAACATTCAGTACTTC. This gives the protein CASSYSSATKNIQYF.